This entry lists 20 T cell receptor beta chains sequenced from one sample in a study of somatic mutations in cytotoxic T cells in rheumatoid arthritis. Assay: immunoSEQ multiplex PCR; the TCRdb copy retains only in-frame clones and omits some. The sample contains about 18,000 clones, roughly 70% of which appear only once. Source material: CD8+ T cells sorted from blood. The receptors derive from a man between 60 and 75 years old in good health.

This chain connects TRBV5-6 to TRBJ2-2; D perhaps matches TRBD1 (6 bases). Germline V lookup: CDR1 SGHDT, CDR2 YYEEEE. V lost 3 bases and J 4 bases, leaving 16 bases between the germline ends. This CDR3 is built from 16 residues. CDR3 amino acids: CASSYYTGFFTGELFF. CDR3 in DNA: TGTGCCAGCAGCTATTATACAGGGTTCTTCACCGGGGAGCTGTTTTTT.

The chain combines TRBV28 with TRBJ2-1; TRBD2 agrees at 7 bases. The V and J ends lost 3 bases and 7 bases, in that order; junction bases with no gene match: 9. The CDR3 contains 15 residues. CDR1 MDHEN and CDR2 SYDVKM come from the germline V gene. CDR3: CASSLAGRADNEQFF. CDR3 DNA: TGTGCCAGCAGTTTGGCGGGGAGGGCCGATAATGAGCAGTTCTTC.

The chain joins TRBV7-9 to TRBJ2-7; D is possibly TRBD2 (7 bases). Germline V gene lookup returns CDR1 SEHNR and CDR2 FQNEAQ (reference sequence). V lost 3 bases, J lost 6 bases, and 27 bases lay in between. This CDR3 spans 18 amino acids. CDR3 sequence reads: CASSLPQQGFRRESEQYF. The CDR3 nucleotides are TGTGCCAGCAGCTTGCCCCAGCAGGGGTTTCGGCGGGAGTCCGAGCAGTACTTC.

This clone came up a few times. This chain joins TRBV19 and TRBJ2-1; 12 bases fit TRBD2. The ends lost 4 bases at V and 7 bases at J; junction bases unmatched: 5. Germline V gene sequence: CDR1 LNHDA, CDR2 SQIVND (reference sequence). The CDR3 sequence is 15 residues long. CDR3 amino acids: CASSKTSGSLNEQFF. The CDR3 region has the DNA TGTGCCAGTAGTAAGACTAGCGGGAGTTTGAATGAGCAGTTCTTC.

This chain connects TRBV9 to TRBJ2-5, with D unresolved. Germline V gene data show CDR1 as SGDLS and CDR2 as YYNGEE. The V and J ends lost 0 bases and 3 bases respectively, with 6 bases between them. The CDR3 is made up of 13 amino acids. The CDR3 sequence: CASSVAREETQYF. CDR3 in DNA: TGTGCCAGCAGCGTAGCCCGAGAAGAGACCCAGTACTTC. The complete variable domain, with remaining parts taken from reference TRBV9 and TRBJ2-5, reads DSGVTQTPKHLITATGQRVTLRCSPRSGDLSVYWYQQSLDQGLQFLIQYYNGEERAKGNILERFSAQQFPDLHSELNLSSLELGDSALYFCASSVAREETQYFGPGTRLLVL.

This clone has a single count. The chain is built from TRBV27 and TRBJ2-5, with D tentatively TRBD2 (6 bases). CDR1 is MNHEY and CDR2 is SMNVEV in the germline V gene (reference sequence). The V gene lost 5 bases and the J gene lost 5 bases, with 18 bases spanning the gap. The CDR3 is 15 amino acids. CDR3 amino acids: CASSPLTSNSETQYF. Written as DNA, the CDR3 is TGTGCCAGCAGTCCCTTGACTAGTAACTCGGAGACCCAGTACTTC.

The rearrangement joins TRBV10-3 to TRBJ2-7; 11 bases are a match to TRBD1. The CDR3 loop spans 14 amino acids. CDR1 and CDR2 from the germline V gene are ENHRY and SYGVKD. Germline trimming cut 9 bases from V and 7 bases from J; bases unmatched to any gene: 11. CDR3 sequence: CAITPGTGGGEQYF. CDR3 coding DNA: TGTGCCATTACCCCCGGGACAGGGGGGGGAGAGCAGTACTTC.

CDR3 sequence: CASSLGLGSLPLVNEQFF. CDR3 nucleotide sequence: TGTGCCAGCAGCTTGGGCCTGGGGAGCCTCCCCCTTGTCAATGAGCAGTTCTTC. The V and J genes are TRBV5-6 and TRBJ2-1, with D possibly TRBD2 on 5 matching bases. Germline CDR1 SGHDT, CDR2 YYEEEE. Trimming pared 0 bases from V and 6 bases from J, leaving 22 bases between. The CDR3 is 18 residues long.

The CDR3 here is CACLQGCNQPQHF. Here the CDR3 DNA reads TGTGCCTGCCTACAGGGGTGCAATCAGCCCCAGCATTTT. The chain uses TRBV30 and TRBJ1-5; 7 nucleotides align to TRBD1. CDR1 and CDR2 (germline): GTSNPN, SVGIG (reference sequence). The CDR3 runs 13 residues. The trim removed 6 bases at V and 2 bases at J, leaving 4 bases unmatched.

The J gene is TRBJ2-3, the V gene TRBV7-9; weak D call: TRBD2 (7 bases). CDR3 size: 15 residues. The V gene lost 5 bases and the J gene lost 2 bases, with 14 bases spanning the gap. Germline CDR1 SEHNR, CDR2 FQNEAQ (reference sequence). The CDR3 coding sequence is TGTGCCAGCAGCAGAGGGGGGGCTGACACAGATACGCAGTATTTT. Encoded protein: CASSRGGADTDTQYF. Filled out from reference TRBV7-9 and TRBJ2-3, the complete variable domain reads DTGVSQNPRHKITKRGQNVTFRCDPISEHNRLYWYRQTLGQGPEFLTYFQNEAQLEKSRLLSDRFSAERPKGSFSTLEIQRTEQGDSAMYLCASSRGGADTDTQYFGPGTRLTVL.

The chain employs TRBV27 and TRBJ2-1, with TRBD2 matching over 11 bases. J was trimmed by 6 bases and V by 6 bases; bases with no gene match: 10. In germline, CDR1 is MNHEY, CDR2 SMNVEV (reference sequence). This CDR3 contains 16 residues. In nucleotides, the CDR3 is TGTGCCAGCAGCTTAATCATAGCGGGAGGGTTCAATGAGCAGTTCTTC. Translated: CASSLIIAGGFNEQFF.

In DNA, the CDR3 is TGTGCCAGCAGAGGACAGGGCAATGAGCAGTTCTTC. As protein: CASRGQGNEQFF. The chain joins TRBV6-6 to TRBJ2-1, with 8 positions matching TRBD1. CDR3 length: 12 residues. V lost 6 bases to trimming and J lost 6 bases; unmatched junction nucleotides: 1. Germline V CDR1 and CDR2: MNHNY, SVGAGI (reference sequence).

The rearrangement links TRBV5-6 to TRBJ2-1; the match to TRBD2 covers 8 bases. This CDR3 region has 18 residues. Losses at the gene ends were 5 bases for V and 6 bases for J; bases not matched to a gene: 19. From germline, CDR1 is SGHDT and CDR2 YYEEEE. The CDR3 DNA is TGTGCCAGCAGATCCCCCCTAGCGGGCGGGGTGCGGGGCAATGAGCAGTTCTTC. Its translation is CASRSPLAGGVRGNEQFF.

The chain links TRBV2 to TRBJ2-2; TRBD2 matches 7 bases. Germline V gives CDR1 SNHLY, CDR2 FYNNEI. Losses at the gene ends were 7 bases for V and 6 bases for J; bases not matched to a gene: 5. This CDR3 has 13 amino acids. The CDR3 loop is CASKARGSGELFF. Here the CDR3 DNA reads TGTGCCAGCAAGGCGCGGGGGTCCGGGGAGCTGTTTTTT.

The table lists this clone with a count of one. The chain has TRBV9 and TRBJ1-5; unclear D gene. The germline V gene has CDR1 SGDLS and CDR2 YYNGEE. Trimming removed 4 bases at V and 3 bases at J, with 14 bases between. The CDR3 has 15 amino acids. In DNA, the CDR3 is TGTGCCAGCAGCCCTCTCGGGAATCCCAATCAGCCCCAGCATTTT. Protein: CASSPLGNPNQPQHF.

The chain uses TRBV4-1 and TRBJ1-5; D may be TRBD1 (5 bases). The germline V and J ends were trimmed by 4 bases and 9 bases, with 19 bases remaining between them. Germline V gene lookup returns CDR1 MGHRA and CDR2 YSYEKL. The CDR3 has 15 residues. The CDR3 protein is CASSLHAGTRGPQHF. The CDR3 coding sequence is TGCGCCAGCAGCCTTCACGCAGGGACTCGGGGGCCCCAGCATTTT.

A word on this clone: At the DNA level, this CDR3 is encoded by other sequences in the same sample as well. The genes are TRBV7-9 and TRBJ2-7; tentative D call: TRBD2 (6 bases). This CDR3 is built from 13 residues. Germline loops: CDR1 SEHNR, CDR2 FQNEAQ (reference sequence). Trimming pared 1 base from V and 6 bases from J, leaving 10 bases between. CDR3 sequence (DNA): TGTGCCAGCAGCTTAGGGGGGGTGAGCGAGCAGTACTTC. Protein: CASSLGGVSEQYF.

The chain carries TRBV7-6 and TRBJ2-7, with 9 bases matching TRBD2. CDR3 length: 17 amino acids. Germline V gene sequence: CDR1 SGHVS, CDR2 FNYEAQ. The V and J ends lost 1 base and 2 bases, in that order; junction bases with no gene match: 9. The CDR3 loop is CASSLGGGGAHTYEQYF. The CDR3 DNA reads TGTGCCAGCAGCTTAGGGGGCGGGGGGGCGCATACCTACGAGCAGTACTTC.

The chain is built from TRBV5-5 and TRBJ2-7; 7 positions match TRBD1. CDR3 length: 13 amino acids. Germline CDR1 and CDR2: SGHKS and YYEKEE (reference sequence). V lost 4 bases to trimming and J lost 7 bases; unmatched junction nucleotides: 8. CDR3 loop: CASSLGQTLEQYF. The CDR3 DNA sequence: TGTGCCAGCAGCCTGGGACAGACCCTGGAGCAGTACTTC. Based on the CDR3 plus reference TRBV5-5 and TRBJ2-7, the full variable domain is DAGVTQSPTHLIKTRGQQVTLRCSPISGHKSVSWYQQVLGQGPQFIFQYYEKEERGRGNFPDRFSARQFPNYSSELNVNALLLGDSALYLCASSLGQTLEQYFGPGTRLTVT.

The table lists this clone with a count of one. This chain links TRBV30 with TRBJ2-1, with TRBD2 matching over 8 bases. This CDR3 comprises 17 residues. Trimming at V came to 2 bases and at J to 5 bases, leaving 14 bases not matched to a gene. Germline CDR1 and CDR2: GTSNPN and SVGIG (reference sequence). CDR3 in amino acids: CAWSTRRGGLANNEQFF. The CDR3 coding sequence is TGTGCCTGGAGTACCCGCCGCGGTGGACTAGCAAACAATGAGCAGTTCTTC.